This T cell receptor beta chain is from a study of blood T cells in healthy people across ages (dated by TCRdb to the mid-2010s). For the study in its entirety: Template switching captured roughly one uniquely barcoded TCR beta cDNA molecule per two T cells in model experiments. The study measured age-related changes in TCR beta repertoire diversity using deep sequencing normalized with unique cDNA molecular identifiers. Using the same blood draw, the study looked at two additional independent replicas of 1 million unique cDNA reads for two donors, one aged 18 to 30 and the other aged 80 or older. The donors were divided into four age groups: young (average about 16 years), middle-aged (approximately 39), aged (about 62) and long-lived (roughly 86). To avoid experimental bias, donors of different ages were distributed randomly across sequencing lanes. Study-level results and caveats: Observed TCR beta diversity per million T cells fell roughly linearly with age, and a significant reduction was already apparent by age roughly 40. Conclusive comparison of naive and antigen-experienced compartments was prevented by the profiling of bulk unsorted PBMCs. Estimates of total diversity from one million sequenced T cells were regarded as lower bounds and underestimates. The CMV infection status of donors was not known, potentially confounding age-related changes in expanded clonotypes. Observed TCR beta diversity correlated strongly with the percentage of naive T cells measured by flow cytometry. The long-lived group showed more naive CD4+ T cells, fewer expanded clones and increased TCR diversity than the aged group, suggesting age selection.

The germline V gene encodes CDR1 LGHDT and CDR2 YNNKEL (reference sequence). V gives up 6 bases and J gives up 9 bases, and the segment between their germline ends measures 12 bases. The CDR3, from cysteine to phenylalanine, totals 13 residues. CDR3 DNA only is kept here, 39 bases in frame from base 1. Systemically healthy Caucasian individuals from Russia, over 30 in total and aged roughly 6 to 100 years, were included as donors. Each donor gave roughly 11 milliliters of peripheral blood, drawn into EDTA-treated Vacutainer tubes. PBMCs were isolated by Ficoll-Paque density-gradient centrifugation, with at least 6 million obtained per sample. Trizol reagent was used to extract total RNA from PBMCs, with at least 5.5 micrograms per sample. For every donor, an aliquot of PBMCs went through flow cytometry to measure the percentages of naive CD45RAhigh/CD27high T cells. Remarks on this clonotype: Its antigen target is currently unknown. No clone much larger than this one lies a single base away; base qualities are absent.

Library prep was done by 5' RACE. Sequencing was carried out with an Illumina HiSeq 2500. A second PCR of about 6 to 11 cycles was performed with a sample-barcoded 5' primer and a J-beta primer mix. A unique molecular identifier was introduced onto each TCR beta cDNA molecule by a template-switch 5' adaptor carrying 12 random nucleotides. Each sample yielded at least 2.5 million CDR3-containing paired-end reads. The Mint cDNA synthesis kit, primed by a TRBC-specific oligonucleotide, was used to synthesize first-strand cDNA from all RNA. All cDNA was treated with uracil-DNA glycosylase and then went through a first 18-cycle PCR with the universal primers M1SS and BC2_uni_R. The authors' pipeline ran thus. For normalization, 1 million high-quality reads were randomly selected from each sample, with every read carrying a distinct molecular identifier. Instead of being binned into consensus sequences, reads with shared molecular identifiers were discarded. MiTCR, run with a Q25 quality threshold and the strictest error-elimination algorithm, handled CDR3 identification, clonotype clustering and error correction. Lower-bound total TCR beta diversity was estimated with a nonparametric unseen species model using Euler transformation. TCRdb redid the processing of the public reads, applying fastp at Q25 and MiXCR, and retained in-frame beta chains. For every CDR3 protein sequence, its rows merge into one entry that carries the most common genes and DNA. The V and J calls reflect TCRdb's pipeline rather than the authors' work. The sample profile shows 600,000 to 800,000 distinct CDR3 sequences; under 65% of them were found once. The ten biggest clones cover about 13% of the sample.

The sequence was obtained from a woman at least 80 years old in good health. Material: blood. The chain was built from TRBV3-1 and TRBJ1-6; D gene: possibly TRBD1, on 5 matching bases. The DNA sequence follows: TGTGCCAGCAGTCAACTGACAGTTTCACCCCTCCACTTT. It codes for CASSQLTVSPLHF. Outside the CDR3, residues come from the reference TRBV3-1 and TRBJ1-6 proteins, so the full variable domain is: DTAVSQTPKYLVTQMGNDKSIKCEQNLGHDTMYWYKQDSKKFLKIMFSYNNKELIINETVPNRFSPKSPDKAHLNLHINSLELGDSAVYFCASSQLTVSPLHFGNGTRLTVT.